Following are 19 T cell receptor beta chains from one sample sequenced in a study of Ad26.COV2.S vaccination and SARS-CoV-2 variants (dated by TCRdb to the early 2020s). The intended sense of this specimen's treatment or condition label: approximately 18 received Ad26.COV2.S at low or high dose, single or two shots; 5 received placebo; per-sample allocation not given. For vaccine and placebo recipients, repertoires were sequenced using samples collected on day 63 after the first injection. Libraries were made using the immunoSEQ multiplex PCR assay. What TCRdb holds here is the immuneACCESS table cut down to in-frame rearrangements. Part of the clones is not present; checked against another copy, under half of the missing clones reflect an unresolved V gene, and the others are unexplained. This sample comprises 300,000 to 450,000 clones, 80% to 90% of them detected only once. In total, the top ten clones hold 2.5% to 3.5% of the sample.

The sequencing used peripheral blood, collected in a trial of Ad26.COV2.S vaccine versus placebo. Receptors originate from a person aged 18 to 65 who received the Ad26.COV2.S COVID-19 vaccine or a placebo.

This clone was recorded only once. The V call is TRBV6-2 or TRBV6-3, the J call TRBJ2-7; 10 bases agree with TRBD1. There are 14 residues in the CDR3. The V gene end was trimmed by 6 bases and the J gene end by 7 bases; junction bases not matched to a gene: 9. Per the germline V gene, CDR1 is MNHEY and CDR2 is SVGEGT. CDR3 bases: TGTGCCAGCAGCAGAAGGACAGGGGGGAAGGAGCAGTACTTC. Translating it yields CASSRRTGGKEQYF.

This clone occurred once. Here the CDR3 reads CASSQVLGRREEKYF. The CDR3 nucleotides are TGTGCCAGCAGCCAAGTATTAGGCCGACGGGAGGAGAAGTACTTC. This chain uses TRBV14 with TRBJ2-7, with 7 nucleotides matching TRBD2. The J segment lost 11 bases and the V segment lost 1 base, leaving 14 bases of the junction unmatched. Germline V CDR1 and CDR2: SGHDN, FVKESK. CDR3 size: 15 residues.

The chain is built from TRBV10-3 and TRBJ1-4, with 8 positions matching TRBD1. V lost 6 bases and J lost 8; bases outside the gene matches: 8. Germline assignment: CDR1 ENHRY and CDR2 SYGVKD. CDR3 size: 14 residues. This chain's CDR3 is CAIRADRAGEKLFF. CDR3 nucleotide sequence: TGTGCCATCAGAGCGGACAGGGCAGGAGAAAAACTGTTTTTT.

This clone was picked up one time. This specimen includes other DNA sequences encoding the same CDR3. This chain uses TRBV5-1 with TRBJ1-5, with D hard to call. V was clipped by 0 bases and J by 2 bases, with 9 bases between them. Germline CDR1 is SGHRS and CDR2 is YFSETQ. There are 15 residues in the CDR3. The CDR3 DNA sequence: TGCGCCAGCAGCTTGGAGGGAGGTGGCAATCAGCCCCAGCATTTT. Encoded protein: CASSLEGGGNQPQHF.

J is TRBJ2-1 and V is TRBV18; perhaps TRBD1 as D (6 bases). Per germline, CDR1 KGHSH and CDR2 LQKENI. V dropped 7 bases and J dropped 8 bases, with 18 bases sitting between them. The CDR3 extends over 14 amino acids. CDR3 sequence: CASWSMDSRHEQFF. The CDR3 DNA follows: TGTGCCAGCTGGAGTATGGACAGTAGGCATGAGCAGTTCTTC.

Only one count was recorded for this clone. The chain combines TRBV7-2 with TRBJ1-5, with D unresolved. V lost 5 bases and J lost 3, with 17 bases in between. Per the germline V gene, CDR1 is SGHTA and CDR2 is FQGNSA. The CDR3 runs to 16 residues. Here the CDR3 reads CASSLFPFRINQPQHF. In DNA, the CDR3 is TGTGCCAGCAGCCTCTTCCCTTTCCGGATCAATCAGCCCCAGCATTTT.

The gene calls are TRBV27 and TRBJ2-1; possibly TRBD1 for D (5 bases). Per germline, CDR1 MNHEY and CDR2 SMNVEV (reference sequence). The CDR3 has 13 amino acids. V gave up 5 bases and J gave up 8 bases, with 13 bases separating them. This CDR3 is CASSTPPRDEQFF. In DNA form, the CDR3 reads TGTGCCAGCAGTACCCCCCCCAGGGATGAGCAGTTCTTC.

The sample holds one count of this clone. The rearrangement uses TRBV28 and TRBJ1-6; the D gene is possibly TRBD1 (5 bases). The CDR3 totals 15 residues. Germline V gives CDR1 MDHEN, CDR2 SYDVKM. The ends were cut back, 5 bases at V and 5 bases at J, with 13 bases in the middle. CDR3 loop: CASSPPGSHNSPLHF. CDR3 in DNA: TGTGCCAGCAGTCCTCCAGGGAGTCATAATTCACCCCTCCACTTT.

The chain links TRBV11-3 to TRBJ1-1; D gene ambiguous. Germline loops: CDR1 SGHNT, CDR2 YENEEA. This CDR3 has 12 residues. Trimming stripped 1 base from V and 8 bases from J, with 8 bases between. The chain's CDR3 is CASSLASGEAFF. CDR3 coding DNA: TGTGCCAGCAGCTTAGCAAGTGGAGAAGCTTTCTTT.

The CDR3 DNA reads TGCAGCGTTGTTCGGCAGGGCACTGAAGCTTTCTTT. It translates to CSVVRQGTEAFF. The chain links TRBV29-1 to TRBJ1-1, with D possibly being TRBD1 (5 bases). The germline CDR1 and CDR2 sequences are SQVTM and ANQGSEA. V was clipped by 4 bases and J by 4 bases, with 10 bases between them. The CDR3 loop spans 12 amino acids.

The genes are TRBV5-1 and TRBJ2-7, with 10 nucleotides matching TRBD1. The CDR3 has 15 residues. The ends lost 3 bases at V and 5 bases at J; junction bases unmatched: 8. Germline CDR1 and CDR2: SGHRS and YFSETQ. CDR3 in DNA: TGCGCCAGCAGCTCACTCCCTGGACAGGGGGACGAGCAGTACTTC. Translating gives CASSSLPGQGDEQYF. Complete variable domain (other parts from reference TRBV5-1 and TRBJ2-7): KAGVTQTPRYLIKTRGQQVTLSCSPISGHRSVSWYQQTPGQGLQFLFEYFSETQRNKGNFPGRFSGRQFSNSRSEMNVSTLELGDSALYLCASSSLPGQGDEQYFGPGTRLTVT.

The rearrangement joins TRBV3-1 (or the pseudogene TRBV3-2) to TRBJ1-3; D is unresolved. Germline CDR1 LGHDT, CDR2 YNNKEL (reference sequence). Trimming removed 4 bases at V and 2 bases at J, with 6 bases between. CDR3 length: 13 amino acids. This chain's CDR3 is CASSPNPGNTIYF. For the CDR3, the DNA is TGTGCCAGCAGCCCGAACCCTGGAAACACCATATATTTT.

A remark on this clone: This specimen includes other DNA sequences encoding the same CDR3. The CDR3: CASSVGTSGYNEQFF. DNA of the CDR3: TGTGCCAGCAGCGTAGGGACTAGCGGGTACAATGAGCAGTTCTTC. This chain uses TRBV9 with TRBJ2-1, with 11 bases aligning to TRBD2. The germline gives CDR1 SGDLS, CDR2 YYNGEE. Trimming removed 0 bases from V and 4 bases from J; junction bases left unmatched: 0. The CDR3 is made up of 15 amino acids.

The chain combines TRBV7-8 with TRBJ1-1; D call uncertain. The CDR3 is 15 amino acids. The germline V gene encodes CDR1 SGHVS and CDR2 FQNEAQ. V shed 5 bases and J shed 4 bases, with 17 bases lying between them. CDR3 region: CASSLRARGTTEAFF. The CDR3 DNA reads TGTGCCAGCAGCCTAAGGGCCAGAGGAACCACTGAAGCTTTCTTT.

This chain uses TRBV5-1 with TRBJ1-1, with D hard to call. The germline V and J ends were trimmed by 4 bases and 7 bases, with 17 bases remaining between them. This CDR3 region has 14 residues. Germline loops: CDR1 SGHRS, CDR2 YFSETQ. The CDR3 loop reads CASSPLPFVIEAFF. The CDR3 DNA reads TGCGCCAGCAGCCCCCTCCCTTTCGTAATTGAAGCTTTCTTT.

This clone came up once. A much larger clone differs by one base, so this may be a read error. The chain is built from TRBV13 and TRBJ2-7, with no clear D. Germline-derived CDR1 and CDR2 are PRHDT and FYEKMQ (reference sequence). Trimming took off 2 bases at V and 2 bases at J, with 4 bases between the two ends. This CDR3 is built from 12 residues. CDR3 sequence: CASSLMTYEQYF. CDR3 DNA: TGTGCCAGCAGCTTAATGACCTACGAGCAGTACTTC.

The V and J genes are TRBV9 and TRBJ2-7, with 7 bases that match TRBD2. There are 16 residues in the CDR3. Trimming removed 4 bases from V and 2 bases from J; junction bases left unmatched: 12. Per the germline V gene, CDR1 is SGDLS and CDR2 is YYNGEE. The CDR3: CASSPTPSGYTYEQYF. CDR3 DNA sequence: TGTGCCAGCAGCCCGACCCCTAGCGGATACACCTACGAGCAGTACTTC.

The chain employs TRBV5-1 and TRBJ1-1; D remains ambiguous. Germline loops: CDR1 SGHRS, CDR2 YFSETQ. V dropped 0 bases and J dropped 2 bases, with 11 bases sitting between them. The CDR3 has 15 amino acids. The CDR3 reads CASSLVPGPNTEAFF. The DNA for the CDR3 is TGCGCCAGCAGCTTGGTTCCAGGACCAAACACTGAAGCTTTCTTT.

The genes are TRBV14 and TRBJ1-1, with D possibly being TRBD1 (5 bases). Germline CDR1 SGHDN, CDR2 FVKESK. CDR3 length: 14 amino acids. V was clipped by 4 bases and J by 4 bases, with 13 bases between them. The CDR3 bases are TGTGCCAGCAGCCTTCAGGGATTTGGCACTGAAGCTTTCTTT. Its protein is CASSLQGFGTEAFF.